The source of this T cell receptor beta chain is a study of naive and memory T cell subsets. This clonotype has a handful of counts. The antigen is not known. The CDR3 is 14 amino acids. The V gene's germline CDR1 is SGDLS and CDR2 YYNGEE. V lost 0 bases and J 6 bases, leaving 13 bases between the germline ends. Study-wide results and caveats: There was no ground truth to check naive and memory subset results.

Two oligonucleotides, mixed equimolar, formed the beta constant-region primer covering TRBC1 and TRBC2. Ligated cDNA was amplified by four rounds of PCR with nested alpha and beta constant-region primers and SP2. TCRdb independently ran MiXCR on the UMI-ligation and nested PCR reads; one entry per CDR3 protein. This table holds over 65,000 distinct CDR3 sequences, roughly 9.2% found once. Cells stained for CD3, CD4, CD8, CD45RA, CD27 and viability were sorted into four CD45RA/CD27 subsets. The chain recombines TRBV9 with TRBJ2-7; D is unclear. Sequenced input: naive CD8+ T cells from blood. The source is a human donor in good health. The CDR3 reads CASSVGSDPSEQYF. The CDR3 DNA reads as TGTGCCAGCAGCGTAGGGTCAGACCCTAGCGAGCAGTACTTC.